This T cell receptor (beta chain) is from a study of shared clonotypes between healthy human individuals. Method: immunoSEQ multiplex PCR; TCRdb's copy keeps in-frame clones and lacks some. The table includes some 900,000 clones, 76% detected once. The V end was cut by 6 bases, the J end by 7 bases, with 18 bases between. CDR3 length: 15 amino acids. In germline, CDR1 is MNHNS, CDR2 SASEGT. V usage is TRBV6-1 and J usage is TRBJ1-4, with TRBD1 as a possible D gene (6 bases). The specimen was memory CD4+ T cells sorted from blood. Subset noted: CD45RA-negative fraction. The source of this sequence is a man between 18 and 29 years old in good health. The chain's CDR3 is CASRQDTGTGEKLFF. The CDR3 DNA reads TGTGCCAGCAGACAGGATACAGGGACGGGTGAAAAACTGTTTTTT.